This T cell receptor beta chain was identified during a study of cytomegalovirus exposure and HLA in healthy donors. Regarding the study as a whole: A later analysis linked a missense variant in DCLRE1C to the trimming of TCR beta V and J genes.

Of note for this clone: Its matching antigen is unknown.

The PCR employed 60 Vbeta primers together with 13 Jbeta primers. Here immunoSEQ multiplex PCR was the method, and the copy in TCRdb shows in-frame clones only, minus some. Altogether about 140,000 clones are present, about 66% being singletons, with the ten largest covering around 1.9%. The germline V gene has CDR1 SGHAT and CDR2 FQNNGV. Trimming removed 5 bases from V and 2 bases from J, with 13 bases in between. The CDR3 covers 14 residues. Sequencing was performed on PBMCs. This sequence was found in a male donor in good health and CMV-seronegative. The rearrangement uses TRBV11-2 and TRBJ2-7, with a possible D match to TRBD1 (6 bases). The CDR3 nucleotides read TGTGCCAGCAGCCGCACAGGGAGAGCCTACGAGCAGTACTTC. This translates into CASSRTGRAYEQYF.